The 26 T cell receptor beta chains presented below share a single source sample, sequenced in a study of cytomegalovirus exposure and HLA in healthy donors. The protocol was immunoSEQ multiplex PCR, while the TCRdb copy is restricted to in-frame clones and leaves out a portion. The sample lists 200,000 to 250,000 clones, approximately 87% occurring once. Sample: PBMCs. The receptors derive from a woman under 30 in good health and CMV-seronegative.

V usage is TRBV5-1 and J usage is TRBJ2-1; unclear D gene. The V and J ends lost 4 bases and 5 bases respectively, with 7 bases between them. This CDR3 is built from 12 residues. From germline, CDR1 is SGHRS and CDR2 YFSETQ. The CDR3 DNA sequence: TGCGCCAGCAGCACGCAGGACAATGAGCAGTTCTTC. It specifies CASSTQDNEQFF. Complete variable domain (other parts from reference TRBV5-1 and TRBJ2-1): KAGVTQTPRYLIKTRGQQVTLSCSPISGHRSVSWYQQTPGQGLQFLFEYFSETQRNKGNFPGRFSGRQFSNSRSEMNVSTLELGDSALYLCASSTQDNEQFFGPGTRLTVL.

The CDR3 loop reads CATSRTRGEQYF. The DNA of the CDR3 is TGTGCCACCAGCAGAACCCGGGGTGAGCAGTACTTC. The chain is built from TRBV15 and TRBJ2-7, with D possibly being TRBD2 (5 bases). CDR1 and CDR2 from the germline V gene are LNHNV and YYDKDF (reference sequence). V was shortened by 2 bases and J by 7 bases, with 9 bases between the two germline ends. The CDR3 is 12 residues long.

This clone was detected only once. J is TRBJ1-1 and V is TRBV4-1; 9 bases map to TRBD1. Germline CDR1 reads MGHRA; CDR2 reads YSYEKL. The CDR3 covers 13 residues. J was trimmed by 9 bases and V by 4 bases; bases with no gene match: 6. DNA of the CDR3: TGCGCCAGCAGCCGGATAGGGACAGGGAAAGCTTTCTTT. It specifies CASSRIGTGKAFF.

V and J are TRBV6-1 and TRBJ1-6, with a possible D match to TRBD1 (6 bases). V was trimmed by 6 bases and J by 9 bases, leaving 15 bases between them. Germline V gene lookup returns CDR1 MNHNS and CDR2 SASEGT. The CDR3 has 14 residues. The CDR3 coding sequence is TGTGCCAGCAGGCCGGGGGCCGTTAGTTCACCCCTCCACTTT. This codes for CASRPGAVSSPLHF.

The chain carries TRBV5-1 and TRBJ2-5; 10 bases map to TRBD1. V lost 3 bases to trimming and J lost 1 base; unmatched junction nucleotides: 6. The germline CDR1 and CDR2 sequences are SGHRS and YFSETQ. The CDR3 loop spans 16 amino acids. The CDR3 DNA sequence: TGCGCCAGCAGCTCCGGGACAGGGGCCTTCCAAGAGACCCAGTACTTC. Translated, it gives CASSSGTGAFQETQYF.

The chain recombines TRBV5-1 with TRBJ2-3, with TRBD2 matching over 8 bases. Germline V gene data show CDR1 as SGHRS and CDR2 as YFSETQ. Trimming removed 0 bases from V and 4 bases from J; junction bases left unmatched: 4. The length of the CDR3 is 15 residues. As DNA, the CDR3 is TGCGCCAGCAGCTTGGTGCGGGAGGCCTCAGATACGCAGTATTTT. Translation: CASSLVREASDTQYF.

This chain connects TRBV5-1 to TRBJ1-1; no clear D gene. The CDR3 is 13 residues long. Germline CDR1 and CDR2: SGHRS and YFSETQ. V was shortened by 1 base and J by 8 bases, with 12 bases between the two germline ends. CDR3 protein: CASSLYLGREAFF. As DNA, the CDR3 is TGCGCCAGCAGCTTGTATCTAGGGCGGGAAGCTTTCTTT.

The V gene is TRBV18, the J gene TRBJ2-2; D is unresolved. The germline gives CDR1 KGHSH, CDR2 LQKENI. Trimming pared 3 bases from V and 3 bases from J, leaving 17 bases between. This CDR3 contains 17 residues. DNA of the CDR3: TGTGCCAGCTCACCCCTTGTGGGGTTTATGGACACCGGGGAGCTGTTTTTT. It specifies CASSPLVGFMDTGELFF.

This chain connects TRBV5-1 to TRBJ2-3; 8 nucleotides agree with TRBD1. The CDR3 runs to 16 residues. Trimming cost V 4 bases and J 9 bases; bases outside gene matches: 16. The germline V gene encodes CDR1 SGHRS and CDR2 YFSETQ. This chain's CDR3 is CASSPDRGLNAVTQYF. The CDR3 region has the DNA TGCGCCAGCAGCCCTGACAGGGGCTTAAACGCAGTCACGCAGTATTTT. Filled out from reference TRBV5-1 and TRBJ2-3, the complete variable domain reads KAGVTQTPRYLIKTRGQQVTLSCSPISGHRSVSWYQQTPGQGLQFLFEYFSETQRNKGNFPGRFSGRQFSNSRSEMNVSTLELGDSALYLCASSPDRGLNAVTQYFGPGTRLTVL.

This clone was observed at least ten times. The V and J genes are TRBV10-3 and TRBJ2-2; D is unclear. The CDR3 is 13 amino acids. Germline loops: CDR1 ENHRY, CDR2 SYGVKD. Deletions cut 10 bases from V and 6 bases from J, with 15 bases between. The CDR3 coding sequence is TGTGCCACCCACGCTAGTTTATCCGGGGAGCTGTTTTTT. Translating gives CATHASLSGELFF.

V usage is TRBV19 and J usage is TRBJ1-2; 10 bases line up with TRBD1. CDR3 length: 14 amino acids. CDR1 LNHDA and CDR2 SQIVND come from the germline V gene (reference sequence). J gave up 6 bases and V 3 bases, and 4 bases lay outside the gene matches. The CDR3 DNA sequence: TGTGCCAGTAGTATCGACAGGGGGCAGGATGGCTACACCTTC. Translation gives CASSIDRGQDGYTF.

The chain links TRBV6-6 to TRBJ2-1; 7 bases map to TRBD2. The CDR3 spans 16 residues. Germline-derived CDR1 and CDR2 are MNHNY and SVGAGI (reference sequence). V gave up 2 bases and J gave up 0 bases; unmatched junction bases: 4. The CDR3 region is CASSYVGGSSYNEQFF. CDR3 coding DNA: TGTGCCAGCAGTTACGTTGGCGGGAGCTCCTACAATGAGCAGTTCTTC.

The rearrangement joins TRBV11-2 to TRBJ2-7; no firm D call. The CDR3 loop spans 14 amino acids. CDR1 and CDR2 from the germline V gene are SGHAT and FQNNGV. V dropped 1 base and J dropped 6 bases, with 13 bases sitting between them. CDR3 region: CASSLGAARREQYF. The DNA for the CDR3 is TGTGCCAGCAGCTTAGGGGCAGCGAGACGCGAGCAGTACTTC.

The sample holds one count of this clone. V and J are TRBV7-9 and TRBJ2-7; a weak D match, TRBD2 (5 bases). V lost 5 bases and J 5 bases, leaving 10 bases between the germline ends. The germline V gene encodes CDR1 SEHNR and CDR2 FQNEAQ (reference sequence). The CDR3 is 12 amino acids. CDR3 sequence reads: CASSPTRNEQYF. The CDR3 coding sequence is TGTGCCAGCAGCCCTACTAGGAACGAGCAGTACTTC.

This clone was found a few times. The rearrangement joins TRBV19 to TRBJ1-2; TRBD1 matches at 11 bases. Trimming cost V 3 bases and J 4 bases; bases outside gene matches: 7. CDR3 length equals 16 residues. Per the germline V gene, CDR1 is LNHDA and CDR2 is SQIVND (reference sequence). Here the CDR3 DNA reads TGTGCCAGTAGTATCCCACCAGGGACAGGGGGCTATGGCTACACCTTC. Its protein product is CASSIPPGTGGYGYTF.

The sample holds one count of this clone. The chain employs TRBV9 and TRBJ1-5, with 7 nucleotides matching TRBD1. The CDR3 contains 14 residues. V trimming: 0 bases; J trimming: 6 bases; junction bases outside the gene matches: 3. The germline CDR1 and CDR2 sequences are SGDLS and YYNGEE. CDR3 in amino acids: CASSVGGGTQPQHF. The CDR3 DNA is TGTGCCAGCAGCGTAGGAGGGGGCACTCAGCCCCAGCATTTT.

V is TRBV20-1 and J is TRBJ1-1; D gene uncertain. CDR1 and CDR2 (germline): DFQATT, SNEGSKA (reference sequence). The V end lost 1 base, the J end lost 7 bases, and 7 bases lay between the germline ends. The CDR3 covers 11 residues. CDR3 region: CSARALSEAFF. The CDR3 nucleotides read TGCAGTGCTAGAGCTCTGAGTGAAGCTTTCTTT.

The chain employs TRBV28 and TRBJ2-1, with 8 bases identical to TRBD2. The germline gives CDR1 MDHEN, CDR2 SYDVKM. The CDR3 length is 15 residues. The junction had 8 bases not matched to a gene; V was cut back by 7 bases and J by 3 bases. The CDR3 is CASNPSGTSYNEQFF. The CDR3 nucleotides read TGTGCCAGCAACCCCTCCGGGACTAGCTACAATGAGCAGTTCTTC.

This chain links TRBV18 with TRBJ1-6; TRBD1 matches at 7 bases. This CDR3 comprises 14 residues. Germline V lookup: CDR1 KGHSH, CDR2 LQKENI. The ends lost 5 bases at V and 9 bases at J; junction bases unmatched: 7. The CDR3: CASSVVQGSSPLHF. DNA of the CDR3: TGTGCCAGCTCAGTCGTACAGGGGAGTTCACCCCTCCACTTT.

The chain employs TRBV6-1 and TRBJ2-3; 9 bases are a match to TRBD2. After removal of 1 base from V and 10 bases from J, the junction contained 9 bases not matched to a gene. CDR1 is MNHNS, CDR2 SASEGT, per germline. The CDR3 sequence is 15 residues long. CDR3 in DNA: TGTGCCAGCAGTGAAGAAGGGACTAGCAGGGTTTCGCAGTATTTT. Translated, it gives CASSEEGTSRVSQYF.

This chain joins TRBV11-2 and TRBJ2-3, with 7 bases matching TRBD2. CDR3 length equals 15 residues. V trimming: 3 bases; J trimming: 2 bases; junction bases outside the gene matches: 5. Germline CDR1 and CDR2: SGHAT and FQNNGV. This chain's CDR3 is CASSLQRGLTDTQYF. Written as DNA, the CDR3 is TGTGCCAGCAGCTTGCAGCGGGGACTCACAGATACGCAGTATTTT.

The sample holds a few counts of this clone. Given a much more abundant clone one base away, this may be a read error. The same CDR3 is also encoded by other DNA sequences in this sample. This rearrangement joins TRBV5-1 to TRBJ2-3, with a weak D call TRBD2 (6 bases). The germline V gene encodes CDR1 SGHRS and CDR2 YFSETQ. CDR3 length equals 14 residues. V lost 0 bases and J lost 2, with 7 bases in between. CDR3 residues: CASSLGTTTDTQYF. CDR3 nucleotide sequence: TGCGCCAGCAGCTTGGGGACTACCACAGATACGCAGTATTTT.

The V and J genes are TRBV9 and TRBJ1-1, with 9 bases fitting TRBD1. The CDR3 length is 14 residues. Germline trimming cut 3 bases from V and 1 base from J; bases unmatched to any gene: 1. The V gene's germline CDR1 is SGDLS and CDR2 YYNGEE. The CDR3 here is CASSAGQGNTEAFF. For the CDR3, the DNA is TGTGCCAGCAGCGCGGGACAGGGGAACACTGAAGCTTTCTTT.

V usage is TRBV30 and J usage is TRBJ2-7; D may correspond to TRBD1 or TRBD2 (7 bases each). This CDR3 has 14 amino acids. V was pared by 5 bases and J by 4 bases, with 18 bases between. Germline assignment: CDR1 GTSNPN and CDR2 SVGIG (reference sequence). CDR3 coding DNA: TGTGCCTGGGGAAGGGGGCTAGCGGTATACGAGCAGTACTTC. It is translated as CAWGRGLAVYEQYF. Drawing the rest from reference TRBV30 and TRBJ2-7, the complete variable domain is SQTIHQWPATLVQPVGSPLSLECTVEGTSNPNLYWYRQAAGRGLQLLFYSVGIGQISSEVPQNLSASRPQDRQFILSSKKLLLSDSGFYLCAWGRGLAVYEQYFGPGTRLTVT.

The rearrangement uses TRBV28 and TRBJ2-7, with D perhaps matching TRBD2 (7 bases). With 3 bases removed from V and 3 bases from J, the gap between germline ends came to 12 bases. There are 14 residues in the CDR3. CDR1 MDHEN and CDR2 SYDVKM come from the germline V gene. This CDR3 is CASSLGASGYEQYF. The CDR3, as DNA: TGTGCCAGCAGTTTGGGGGCTAGCGGCTACGAGCAGTACTTC.

The V and J genes are TRBV2 and TRBJ1-4; 11 nucleotides agree with TRBD1. Germline CDR1 is SNHLY and CDR2 is FYNNEI. CDR3 length: 14 residues. With V trimmed by 5 bases and J by 7 bases, 3 bases remained unmatched. Here the CDR3 reads CASSTGTGGEKLFF. The CDR3 coding sequence is TGTGCCAGCAGTACCGGGACAGGGGGTGAAAAACTGTTTTTT.